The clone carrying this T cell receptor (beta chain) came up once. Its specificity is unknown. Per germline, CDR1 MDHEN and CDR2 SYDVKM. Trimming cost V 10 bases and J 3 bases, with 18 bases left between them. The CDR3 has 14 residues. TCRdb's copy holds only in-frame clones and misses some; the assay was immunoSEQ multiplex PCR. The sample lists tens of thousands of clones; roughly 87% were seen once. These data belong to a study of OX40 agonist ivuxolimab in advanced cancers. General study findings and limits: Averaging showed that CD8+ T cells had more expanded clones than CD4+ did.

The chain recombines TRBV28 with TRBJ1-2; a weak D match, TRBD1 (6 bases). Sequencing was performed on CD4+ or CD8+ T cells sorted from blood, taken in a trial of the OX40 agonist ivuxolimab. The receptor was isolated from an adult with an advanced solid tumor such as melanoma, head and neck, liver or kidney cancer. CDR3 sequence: CATHPAGAYYGYTF. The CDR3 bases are TGTGCCACCCACCCCGCAGGGGCATACTATGGCTACACCTTC.